The 30 T cell receptor beta chains below were found in one sample sequenced in a study of blood T cell repertoires in COVID-19. Sequenced by immunoSEQ multiplex PCR; TCRdb stores in-frame clones only, minus some. The sample records approximately 140,000 clones, about 83% being singletons. The source material was peripheral blood. All receptors come from a man in his thirties or forties with COVID-19, enrolled during active disease.

The J gene is TRBJ1-2, the V gene TRBV5-4; TRBD1 agrees at 9 bases. Germline CDR1 reads SGHNT; CDR2 reads YYREEE (reference sequence). V shed 0 bases and J 4 bases; nucleotides not matched to a gene: 4. There are 15 residues in the CDR3. The CDR3 DNA reads TGTGCCAGCAGCTTGGGGGGGACAGGGATCTATGGCTACACCTTC. Translated: CASSLGGTGIYGYTF.

This rearrangement joins TRBV9 to TRBJ2-1, with 8 nucleotides matching TRBD2. This CDR3 comprises 19 residues. Germline V gene lookup returns CDR1 SGDLS and CDR2 YYNGEE. V shed 7 bases and J 2 bases; nucleotides not matched to a gene: 20. CDR3 in amino acids: CASPTHRTATSGAYNEQFF. For the CDR3, the DNA is TGTGCCAGCCCGACACATCGGACAGCCACTAGCGGAGCCTACAATGAGCAGTTCTTC.

This sequence joins TRBV28 and TRBJ2-1; 7 bases agree with TRBD2. The V segment lost 3 bases and the J segment 9 bases; nucleotides outside the gene matches: 8. The germline CDR1 and CDR2 sequences are MDHEN and SYDVKM. CDR3 length equals 14 residues. As DNA, the CDR3 is TGTGCCAGCAGTTTTGCGGGAGTCCTGGGTGAGCAGTTCTTC. Its translation is CASSFAGVLGEQFF.

The gene calls are TRBV7-2 and TRBJ1-6, with TRBD1 identical over 8 bases. Germline loops: CDR1 SGHTA, CDR2 FQGNSA. This CDR3 region has 16 residues. The V segment lost 5 bases and the J segment 6 bases; nucleotides outside the gene matches: 9. This CDR3 reads CASSILGQGGNSPLHF. CDR3 in DNA: TGTGCCAGCAGCATACTTGGACAGGGAGGTAATTCACCCCTCCACTTT.

This clone is a singleton in its sample. The chain links TRBV28 to TRBJ2-3, with a possible D match to TRBD1 (5 bases). From germline, CDR1 is MDHEN and CDR2 SYDVKM. The ends were cut back, 6 bases at V and 4 bases at J, with 11 bases in the middle. The CDR3 spans 13 residues. Here the CDR3 DNA reads TGTGCCAGCAGCCTAGGGGCTCCAGATACGCAGTATTTT. Its translation is CASSLGAPDTQYF.

The rearrangement uses TRBV27 and TRBJ2-3, with 13 bases identical to TRBD2. Germline V gene lookup returns CDR1 MNHEY and CDR2 SMNVEV (reference sequence). There are 19 residues in the CDR3. V gave up 6 bases and J gave up 2 bases; unmatched junction bases: 14. CDR3 in DNA: TGTGCCAGCAGCCCGGGACTAGCGGGACTCAGATCCTTCACAGATACGCAGTATTTT. Its protein product is CASSPGLAGLRSFTDTQYF.

V usage is TRBV6-5 and J usage is TRBJ2-7, with unresolved D. The CDR3 extends over 13 amino acids. V lost 2 bases, J lost 7 bases, and 12 bases lay in between. Germline CDR1 is MNHEY and CDR2 is SVGAGI. The CDR3 reads CASSYRRAWEQYF. The DNA for the CDR3 is TGTGCCAGCAGTTACCGCCGTGCGTGGGAGCAGTACTTC.

The V call is TRBV19, the J call TRBJ2-1; 11 bases agree with TRBD2. Germline V CDR1 and CDR2: LNHDA, SQIVND (reference sequence). The CDR3 extends over 15 amino acids. The J segment lost 6 bases and the V segment lost 6 bases, leaving 7 bases of the junction unmatched. CDR3: CASRRPTSGINEQFF. Here the CDR3 DNA reads TGTGCCAGTAGGAGGCCGACTAGCGGGATCAATGAGCAGTTCTTC.

The rearrangement joins TRBV6-2 or TRBV6-3 to TRBJ2-3; TRBD2 aligns across 11 bases. The CDR3 sequence is 16 residues long. Per germline, CDR1 MNHEY and CDR2 SVGEGT. With 2 bases clipped from V and 5 bases from J, the junction kept 6 bases outside the gene matches. The CDR3 region is CASSYPTSGTQDTQYF. As DNA, the CDR3 is TGTGCCAGCAGTTACCCGACTAGCGGGACTCAAGATACGCAGTATTTT.

V and J are TRBV7-9 and TRBJ2-1; TRBD2 is a possible D gene (5 bases). Germline V CDR1 and CDR2: SEHNR, FQNEAQ (reference sequence). V was pared by 4 bases and J by 1 base, with 17 bases between. The CDR3 is 17 amino acids. The CDR3 sequence: CASSSPREGGSYNEQFF. CDR3 in DNA: TGTGCCAGCAGCTCACCACGAGAGGGTGGGTCCTACAATGAGCAGTTCTTC.

The chain employs TRBV5-6 and TRBJ2-6; 10 positions agree with TRBD1. Germline CDR1 and CDR2: SGHDT and YYEEEE. Trimming removed 4 bases from V and 3 bases from J; junction bases left unmatched: 10. This CDR3 comprises 18 residues. The CDR3 bases are TGTGCCAGCAGCGTAATTCCGGGACAGGGGATTGGGGCCAACGTCCTGACTTTC. Translated: CASSVIPGQGIGANVLTF.

This rearrangement joins TRBV30 to TRBJ2-1; D possibly corresponds to TRBD2 (6 bases). Trimming pared 0 bases from V and 8 bases from J, leaving 17 bases between. The germline V gene has CDR1 GTSNPN and CDR2 SVGIG (reference sequence). This CDR3 comprises 15 residues. CDR3 protein: CAWSVGGLSIHEQFF. The DNA of the CDR3 is TGTGCCTGGAGTGTTGGAGGGCTTTCGATACATGAGCAGTTCTTC.

This chain joins TRBV24-1 and TRBJ2-5; TRBD1 might be the D (6 bases). Germline V lookup: CDR1 KGHDR, CDR2 SFDVKD. V was pared by 4 bases and J by 1 base, with 15 bases between. This CDR3 is 16 amino acids long. CDR3 region: CATSDRSGTRQETQYF. Here the CDR3 DNA reads TGTGCCACCAGTGACCGCTCTGGGACACGCCAAGAGACCCAGTACTTC.

This clone was counted once. The V gene is TRBV30, the J gene TRBJ2-7; TRBD1 agrees at 8 bases. The CDR3 is 14 residues long. Germline assignment: CDR1 GTSNPN and CDR2 SVGIG (reference sequence). V shed 5 bases and J 5 bases; nucleotides not matched to a gene: 11. This chain's CDR3 is CAWEPDREGHEQYF. The CDR3 DNA follows: TGTGCCTGGGAGCCGGACAGGGAAGGACACGAGCAGTACTTC.

The rearrangement links TRBV28 to TRBJ2-1, with 10 bases that match TRBD2. The CDR3 runs 15 residues. Germline V gene data show CDR1 as MDHEN and CDR2 as SYDVKM. Trimming cost V 6 bases and J 6 bases; bases outside gene matches: 8. In DNA, the CDR3 is TGTGCCAGCAGGACAAGCGGGAGGGCGGGCAATGAGCAGTTCTTC. This codes for CASRTSGRAGNEQFF. Full variable domain (rest looked up from reference TRBV28 and TRBJ2-1): DVKVTQSSRYLVKRTGEKVFLECVQDMDHENMFWYRQDPGLGLRLIYFSYDVKMKEKGDIPEGYSVSREKKERFSLILESASTNQTSMYLCASRTSGRAGNEQFFGPGTRLTVL.

The chain recombines TRBV6-2 or TRBV6-3 with TRBJ2-7, with 14 bases identical to TRBD2. The CDR3 has 15 amino acids. CDR1 is MNHEY, CDR2 SVGEGT, per germline. V lost 5 bases to trimming and J lost 5 bases; unmatched junction nucleotides: 5. Here the CDR3 DNA reads TGTGCCAGCAGTAGGGGACTAGCGGGAGCGAACGAGCAGTACTTC. Its translation is CASSRGLAGANEQYF.

The J gene is TRBJ2-7, the V gene TRBV27; 9 nucleotides match TRBD2. The germline CDR1 and CDR2 sequences are MNHEY and SMNVEV (reference sequence). The CDR3 sequence is 18 residues long. J lost 0 bases, V lost 3 bases, and 12 bases had no gene match. CDR3 amino acids: CASSLGLSGSARSYEQYF. As DNA, the CDR3 is TGTGCCAGCAGTTTGGGTCTTAGCGGGAGTGCTCGCTCCTACGAGCAGTACTTC.

V and J are TRBV6-2 or TRBV6-3 and TRBJ2-7, with D tentatively TRBD1 (5 bases). The CDR3 consists of 13 residues. V was trimmed by 2 bases and J by 2 bases, leaving 7 bases between them. The germline gives CDR1 MNHEY, CDR2 SVGEGT. CDR3 DNA: TGTGCCAGCAGTTACAGGGGCACCTACGAGCAGTACTTC. It encodes CASSYRGTYEQYF.

The CDR3 region has the DNA TGTGCCAGCAGGGCGTCAGGTAATAGCAATCAGCCCCAGCATTTT. It is translated as CASRASGNSNQPQHF. The V gene is TRBV2, the J gene TRBJ1-5; D is uncertain. The CDR3 sequence is 15 residues long. V was cut by 6 bases and J by 0 bases, with 12 bases left in between. CDR1 is SNHLY, CDR2 FYNNEI, per germline. Filled out from reference TRBV2 and TRBJ1-5, the complete variable domain reads EPEVTQTPSHQVTQMGQEVILRCVPISNHLYFYWYRQILGQKVEFLVSFYNNEISEKSEIFDDQFSVERPDGSNFTLKIRSTKLEDSAMYFCASRASGNSNQPQHFGDGTRLSIL.

The V call is TRBV6-5, the J call TRBJ2-7; 8 nucleotides match TRBD1. Germline assignment: CDR1 MNHEY and CDR2 SVGAGI. This CDR3 contains 13 residues. Trimming at V came to 1 base and at J to 6 bases, leaving 2 bases not matched to a gene. DNA for the CDR3: TGTGCCAGCAGTTACTACGACAGGGGCGAGCAGTACTTC. Amino acids: CASSYYDRGEQYF.

The V gene is TRBV5-1, the J gene TRBJ2-3, with a weak D call TRBD2 (6 bases). V lost 4 bases, J lost 8 bases, and 11 bases lay in between. This CDR3 has 12 residues. Germline CDR1 and CDR2: SGHRS and YFSETQ. CDR3: CASSIEEGTQYF. Written as DNA, the CDR3 is TGCGCCAGCAGCATTGAGGAGGGTACGCAGTATTTT.

The chain uses TRBV19 and TRBJ2-7; D might be TRBD1 (5 bases). The germline V and J ends were trimmed by 8 bases and 2 bases, with 7 bases remaining between them. This CDR3 is built from 11 residues. Per germline, CDR1 LNHDA and CDR2 SQIVND (reference sequence). Here the CDR3 reads CASSGTYEQYF. CDR3 in DNA: TGTGCCAGTTCAGGGACCTACGAGCAGTACTTC.

The gene calls are TRBV3-1 (or the pseudogene TRBV3-2) and TRBJ2-5, with D tentatively TRBD2 (7 bases). Germline V gene lookup returns CDR1 LGHDT and CDR2 YNNKEL (reference sequence). This CDR3 has 15 residues. Trimming cost V 5 bases and J 6 bases, with 19 bases left between them. The CDR3 region is CASSARGASDQTQYF. The DNA of the CDR3 is TGTGCCAGCAGCGCCCGGGGGGCTAGCGACCAGACCCAGTACTTC.

The rearrangement uses TRBV19 and TRBJ1-1, with TRBD1 matching 7 bases. The junction had 3 bases not matched to a gene; V was cut back by 10 bases and J by 1 base. CDR3 length equals 12 residues. Germline-derived CDR1 and CDR2 are LNHDA and SQIVND (reference sequence). DNA for the CDR3: TGTGCCACGGACAGGCCGAACACTGAAGCTTTCTTT. Its translation is CATDRPNTEAFF.

The chain combines TRBV12-3 or TRBV12-4 with TRBJ2-1; TRBD2 agrees at 9 bases. The CDR3 sequence is 11 residues long. Trimming cost V 3 bases and J 16 bases; bases outside gene matches: 4. The DNA for the CDR3 is TGTGCCAGCAGTTTGCGGGAGGGCCATTTCTTC. This codes for CASSLREGHFF.

This rearrangement joins TRBV30 to TRBJ2-7; possible D gene TRBD1, 7 bases. The CDR3 is 14 amino acids. The germline CDR1 and CDR2 sequences are GTSNPN and SVGIG (reference sequence). V was shortened by 2 bases and J by 2 bases, with 13 bases between the two germline ends. The CDR3 DNA follows: TGTGCCTGGAGTCGCGGAGGGACAGCCTACGAGCAGTACTTC. Its protein is CAWSRGGTAYEQYF. Using reference TRBV30 and TRBJ2-7 for the parts outside the CDR3, the full variable domain is SQTIHQWPATLVQPVGSPLSLECTVEGTSNPNLYWYRQAAGRGLQLLFYSVGIGQISSEVPQNLSASRPQDRQFILSSKKLLLSDSGFYLCAWSRGGTAYEQYFGPGTRLTVT.

V usage is TRBV6-6 and J usage is TRBJ1-5; the match to TRBD1 covers 10 bases. The CDR3 length is 15 residues. With 5 bases clipped from V and 4 bases from J, the junction kept 5 bases outside the gene matches. Germline V gives CDR1 MNHNY, CDR2 SVGAGI (reference sequence). The CDR3 here is CASSTRQGANQPQHF. The DNA for the CDR3 is TGTGCCAGCAGTACTCGACAGGGGGCGAATCAGCCCCAGCATTTT.

The chain has TRBV5-5 and TRBJ1-3; 8 positions match TRBD1. The CDR3 is 15 amino acids. Looked up from germline, CDR1 is SGHKS and CDR2 is YYEKEE (reference sequence). With 3 bases clipped from V and 4 bases from J, the junction kept 6 bases outside the gene matches. CDR3 nucleotide sequence: TGTGCCAGCAGCTCCTACCGACAGGGGGGAAACACCATATATTTT. As protein: CASSSYRQGGNTIYF.

The chain uses TRBV6-2 or TRBV6-3 and TRBJ2-5; 13 nucleotides match TRBD2. CDR1 MNHEY and CDR2 SVGEGT come from the germline V gene. The CDR3 is 18 amino acids. V trimming: 2 bases; J trimming: 3 bases; junction bases outside the gene matches: 9. This CDR3 is CASSYLLAGGPREETQYF. CDR3 nucleotides: TGTGCCAGCAGTTACCTACTAGCGGGAGGGCCTAGGGAAGAGACCCAGTACTTC.

The rearrangement uses TRBV4-2 and TRBJ2-1; D gene uncertain. Germline CDR1 reads LGHNA; CDR2 reads YNFKEQ. This CDR3 comprises 13 residues. Trimming left V 0 bases short and J 6 bases short, with 6 bases between. The DNA for the CDR3 is TGTGCCAGCAGCCAAGATCGGAGCAATGAGCAGTTCTTC. Translated, it gives CASSQDRSNEQFF.